The T cell receptor (beta chain) under discussion was sequenced for a study of blood T cell repertoires in COVID-19 (dated by TCRdb to the early 2020s). Notes on the research overall: Samples covering the acute and convalescent phases of COVID-19 were provided by collaborators in the United States, Italy and Spain. The dataset comprised deeply sampled blood TCRbeta repertoires from subjects exposed to, actively infected with, or recovered from COVID-19. The samples were drawn from the first 160 participants of the ongoing ImmuneRACE study and from 950 to 1,500 subjects provided by 6 global collaborators. Where available, HLA class I and class II types were obtained from metadata supplied by the sample provider rather than from assay-based typing. Nearly every sample came with metadata listing a de-identified subject ID, COVID-19 status, age in years and sex. The repertoires were released in a freely available public database intended as a resource for research on the immune response to SARS-CoV-2. The prospective study material was composed of cDNA or gDNA derived from T cells, B-cell-depleted T cells, or PBMCs.

In the case of this clone: The antigen it recognizes is unknown. The junction departs from the called germline gene at one end, perhaps through a read error.

TCRbeta CDR3 regions were amplified from genomic DNA by means of the immunoSEQ Assay, a bias-controlled multiplex PCR. The original pipeline was this. Within the assay, amplification of reference gene primers was used to estimate how many nucleated cells each sample contained. To quantify the absolute abundance of each unique TCRbeta CDR3 rearrangement, sequence reads were collapsed and filtered. For each sample, productive Simpson clonality was calculated by taking the square root of Simpson's diversity index across productive rearrangements. The clones in this table, taken by TCRdb from immuneACCESS, are in-frame only. Not every clone is retained; where verified, under half of the shortfall comes from an unresolved V gene, and the cause of the rest is unknown. D and trimming come from the DNA, and the V and J calls and clone size come from that table. The sample records 53,000 or so clones, around 76% of which are singletons. The top ten constitute approximately 20% of the sample.

Each collaborating institution followed its own protocols to collect whole blood in K2EDTA tubes. Collaborator samples were shipped for TCRbeta analysis as frozen whole blood, isolated PBMCs, or DNA extracted from either sample type. The research as a whole found: Clinical and demographic metadata were provided uncurated, with the amount varying by source and participant.

The receptor comes from a man aged 50 to 60 with active or convalescent COVID-19. The sequencing input was peripheral blood.

The CDR3 reads as follows: CATSRDQGAFYGQYF. The nucleotides are TGTGCCACCAGCAGAGACCAGGGGGCCTTCTACGGGCAGTACTTC. The chain is assembled from TRBV15 and TRBJ2-7, and 8 bases in between align with TRBD1. Spanning cysteine to phenylalanine, the CDR3 consists of 15 amino acids. Left in the record is the CDR3 DNA by itself, 45 bases read in frame from the first base. Sequences LNHNV (CDR1) and YYDKDF (CDR2) are obtained from the germline V gene (reference sequence).